This paragraph covers one T cell receptor (beta chain) sequence. The antigen is unknown. This record belongs to a study of cytomegalovirus exposure and HLA in healthy donors. 13 Jbeta primers and 60 Vbeta primers were used for the PCR. Profiled with immunoSEQ multiplex PCR; TCRdb holds only in-frame clones, not every one. Recorded for this sample: fewer than 95,000 clones. The CDR3 extends over 14 amino acids. The V and J ends lost 9 bases and 4 bases, in that order; junction bases with no gene match: 8. Germline V CDR1 and CDR2: LGHNT, FRNRAP. Each donor was healthy, and each was a bone marrow donor. Study-wide findings and caveats: The only immune exposure information that was available was CMV serostatus. Rarity marked most TCR sequences, yet some public TCRs occurred in many donors.

The rearrangement joins TRBV12-5 to TRBJ2-3; 9 positions agree with TRBD1. Sequencing was performed on PBMCs. The TCR sequence derives from a woman in her forties in good health and CMV-seropositive. CDR3 DNA sequence: TGTGCTAGCACTCGGGACAGGGCCCCAGATACGCAGTATTTT. This translates into CASTRDRAPDTQYF.